The sequence of this TCR beta chain was determined in a study of vaccination and CD4 T cells after COVID-19. Study in general: At a median approximately 99 days (range 35 to 161) after diagnosis, post-COVID samples were drawn.

Regarding this clonotype: What it binds is not known.

Described treatment: roughly 11-day PBMC culture with coronavirus spike peptide pools or control peptides (ViraFEST assay). Once peptide pools had expanded antigen-specific T cells, ViraFEST sequenced TCRs. Once obtained from cultured CD4+ T cells, the DNA was sequenced using the Oncomine TCR Beta short-read assay. Genomic DNA was taken out of cultured CD4+ T cells by extraction. MiXCR, applied by TCRdb to the PCR reads, yields one record per CDR3 protein. The sample lists 15,000 to 20,000 distinct CDR3 sequences, under 60% occurring once. Study-level findings and limits: Only post-vaccination samples contained a median approximately 85% of the reactive clones in convalescent patients.

CDR3 size: 17 residues. The V gene's germline CDR1 is MNHEY and CDR2 SVGEGT. V was cut by 2 bases and J by 6 bases, with 23 bases left in between. V gene TRBV6-2 or TRBV6-3 combines with J gene TRBJ2-7, with D unresolved. The source of this sequence is a human donor who had recovered from COVID-19. Here the sequenced sample was CD4+ T cells from blood, cultured in vitro, taken after SARS-CoV-2 vaccination. As DNA, the CDR3 is TGTGCCAGCAGTTACGGCGGCACGACGATCTCGTTAGGCGAGCAGTACTTC. As protein: CASSYGGTTISLGEQYF.